This TCR beta chain was recovered during a study of lymphopenia after photon versus proton radiotherapy. Findings and limits, study-wide: After lymphocyte nadir, photon-treated repertoires showed oligoclonal expansion, especially CD8+ Temra. A bigger post-nadir fall in TCR diversity correlated inversely with survival time in deceased patients.

Sequencing used immunoSEQ multiplex PCR; TCRdb keeps in-frame clones, though not all of them. The repertoire consists of about 53,000 clones, with over 70% occurring once and the leading ten covering over 25%. As regards this clone: What it binds is unknown.

Trimming cost V 3 bases and J 4 bases, with 6 bases left between them. Germline CDR1 reads LNHDA; CDR2 reads SQIVND (reference sequence). The CDR3 length is 13 residues. The TCR was taken from a man aged 45-60 years with gastric cancer. Here the sequenced sample was peripheral blood, taken from a patient treated with photon-based radiotherapy. The chain uses TRBV19 and TRBJ2-2, with no clear D. The DNA for the CDR3 is TGTGCCAGTAGTATGACTTCCACCGGGGAGCTGTTTTTT. As protein: CASSMTSTGELFF.